This T cell receptor (beta chain) was observed in a study of metastatic and nonmetastatic thyroid tumors. Study as a whole: Repertoires were compared across blood and tumor or nodule tissue from malignant and benign thyroid patients.

Points from the study as a whole: Significantly higher TCR beta diversity was reportedly seen in malignant thyroid tumors than benign nodules, in blood and tumor.

Thyroid surgery was performed in patients who had received no treatment beforehand. Original methodology: Clinicopathological groups differed in CDR3, with these differences serving to build a distant-metastasis classifier for papillary thyroid cancer. TCRdb reanalyzed the PCR reads with MiXCR. TCRdb, rather than the study authors, made the V and J calls. Of 15,000 or so clones listed, about 35% are singletons. CDR3 length equals 14 residues. V was clipped by 5 bases and J by 7 bases, with 15 bases between them. The germline V gene encodes CDR1 MGHDK and CDR2 SYGVNS. This clone showed up many times. No antigen is known for it.

The sequenced sample consisted of tumor tissue. This clonotype originated in a female donor with papillary thyroid cancer or a benign thyroid nodule (not recorded which). Some clones in this sample may be carry-over from other donors' samples. This chain joins TRBV25-1 and TRBJ1-5; D not resolved. CDR3 sequence reads: CASSRVGWGQPQHF. The CDR3 DNA reads as TGTGCCAGCAGTAGGGTAGGGTGGGGACAGCCCCAGCATTTT.